Presented here are 14 T cell receptor beta chains from one specimen sequenced in a study of blood T cell repertoires in COVID-19. Here immunoSEQ multiplex PCR was the method, and the copy in TCRdb shows in-frame clones only, minus some. The repertoire holds more than 200,000 clones, with around 85% as singletons. Sequenced material: peripheral blood. These receptor sequences come from a man older than 75 with acute or convalescent COVID-19.

The chain recombines TRBV5-1 with TRBJ2-7; 10 nucleotides match TRBD1. The CDR3 is 15 amino acids. Per germline, CDR1 SGHRS and CDR2 YFSETQ. The V and J ends lost 4 bases and 3 bases, in that order; junction bases with no gene match: 7. In DNA form, the CDR3 reads TGCGCCAGCAGCCTAGACCGGGACAGGGGCTACGAGCAGTACTTC. It specifies CASSLDRDRGYEQYF. Full variable domain (remainder filled in from reference TRBV5-1 and TRBJ2-7): KAGVTQTPRYLIKTRGQQVTLSCSPISGHRSVSWYQQTPGQGLQFLFEYFSETQRNKGNFPGRFSGRQFSNSRSEMNVSTLELGDSALYLCASSLDRDRGYEQYFGPGTRLTVT.

The rearrangement joins TRBV2 to TRBJ1-1, with D maybe TRBD1 (5 bases). Looked up from germline, CDR1 is SNHLY and CDR2 is FYNNEI. The germline V and J ends were trimmed by 3 bases and 3 bases, with 14 bases remaining between them. The CDR3 covers 15 residues. The CDR3 protein is CASSEGMVGHTEAFF. As DNA, the CDR3 is TGTGCCAGCAGTGAGGGGATGGTGGGGCACACTGAAGCTTTCTTT.

V usage is TRBV6-5 and J usage is TRBJ2-1; 7 positions match TRBD2. Germline CDR1 and CDR2: MNHEY and SVGAGI. J gave up 9 bases and V 1 base, and 12 bases lay outside the gene matches. The CDR3 is 16 residues long. The CDR3 region has the DNA TGTGCCAGCAGTTACTGGGCTAGCGGTCAGGGAGGTGAGCAGTTCTTC. Its translation is CASSYWASGQGGEQFF.

The chain joins TRBV24-1 to TRBJ2-1, with 9 bases matching TRBD2. The CDR3 contains 17 residues. Germline trimming cut 0 bases from V and 4 bases from J; bases unmatched to any gene: 6. Germline CDR1 and CDR2: KGHDR and SFDVKD. The CDR3 protein is CATSDLQASGMYNEQFF. The CDR3 DNA reads TGTGCCACCAGTGATTTGCAGGCTAGCGGGATGTACAATGAGCAGTTCTTC.

The chain is built from TRBV6-4 and TRBJ2-2; 7 bases are shared with TRBD1. Germline loops: CDR1 MRHNA, CDR2 SNTAGT. This CDR3 region has 15 residues. V lost 5 bases, J lost 2 bases, and 5 bases stayed unmatched. The CDR3, as DNA: TGTGCCAGCAGTCCACAGGGGCCTAACACCGGGGAGCTGTTTTTT. Protein sequence: CASSPQGPNTGELFF.

CDR3 in DNA: TGCGCCAGCAGCCCAACGACAGGTATCTCTGGAAACACCATATATTTT. Encoded protein: CASSPTTGISGNTIYF. The J gene is TRBJ1-3, the V gene TRBV5-1; D is perhaps TRBD1 (6 bases). Germline values: CDR1 SGHRS, CDR2 YFSETQ. The CDR3 length is 16 residues. Trimming stripped 4 bases from V and 0 bases from J, with 14 bases between.

This clone has a single count. This chain uses TRBV14 with TRBJ2-1; weak D call: TRBD2 (6 bases). CDR1 and CDR2 from the germline V gene are SGHDN and FVKESK. The CDR3 is 18 amino acids. The ends were cut back, 1 base at V and 0 bases at J, with 16 bases in the middle. For the CDR3, the DNA is TGTGCCAGCAGCCAAGTAGAAGGGAGCGGGCTCTCCTACAATGAGCAGTTCTTC. It codes for CASSQVEGSGLSYNEQFF. Looking up the rest from reference TRBV14 and TRBJ2-1 gives the full variable domain: EAGVTQFPSHSVIEKGQTVTLRCDPISGHDNLYWYRRVMGKEIKFLLHFVKESKQDESGMPNNRFLAERTGGTYSTLKVQPAELEDSGVYFCASSQVEGSGLSYNEQFFGPGTRLTVL.

V gene TRBV11-2 combines with J gene TRBJ2-2; the match to TRBD1 covers 8 bases. The CDR3 runs to 15 residues. Germline-derived CDR1 and CDR2 are SGHAT and FQNNGV. The junction had 3 bases not matched to a gene; V was cut back by 6 bases and J by 0 bases. CDR3 sequence: CASSSDRANTGELFF. In DNA, the CDR3 is TGTGCCAGCAGTTCGGACAGGGCGAACACCGGGGAGCTGTTTTTT.

The CDR3 sequence: CATSDLGGHKSYNEQFF. The CDR3 bases are TGTGCCACCAGTGATTTGGGGGGACACAAATCCTACAATGAGCAGTTCTTC. The chain uses TRBV24-1 and TRBJ2-1, with a possible D match to TRBD1 (6 bases). Germline V lookup: CDR1 KGHDR, CDR2 SFDVKD. Trimming took off 0 bases at V and 1 base at J, with 12 bases between the two ends. The CDR3 spans 17 residues.

This chain joins TRBV6-5 and TRBJ2-2; D is perhaps TRBD2 (6 bases). The length of the CDR3 is 13 residues. Germline CDR1 and CDR2: MNHEY and SVGAGI. With 8 bases removed from V and 0 bases from J, the gap between germline ends came to 7 bases. CDR3 region: CASRDSNTGELFF. DNA of the CDR3: TGTGCCAGCCGGGACTCGAACACCGGGGAGCTGTTTTTT.

The chain combines TRBV27 with TRBJ2-1; TRBD2 matches at 14 bases. Germline values: CDR1 MNHEY, CDR2 SMNVEV (reference sequence). The CDR3 is 17 amino acids. V trimming: 6 bases; J trimming: 2 bases; junction bases outside the gene matches: 6. Here the CDR3 reads CASRKETSGRAYNEQFF. The CDR3 region has the DNA TGTGCCAGCAGGAAAGAGACTAGCGGGAGGGCCTACAATGAGCAGTTCTTC.

This clone was observed a few times. The chain carries TRBV12-3 or TRBV12-4 and TRBJ2-7; TRBD2 might be the D (5 bases). Trimming pared 6 bases from V and 6 bases from J, leaving 15 bases between. The CDR3 runs 13 residues. CDR3 coding DNA: TGTGCCAGCAGGGGGAGAGTGTGGGCCGAGCAGTACTTC. Protein product: CASRGRVWAEQYF.

The chain recombines TRBV3-1 (or the pseudogene TRBV3-2) with TRBJ2-7; D is possibly TRBD2 (5 bases). In germline, CDR1 is LGHDT, CDR2 YNNKEL (reference sequence). CDR3 length equals 15 residues. The V end was cut by 3 bases, the J end by 0 bases, with 12 bases between. CDR3 in amino acids: CASSHNPRASYEQYF. In DNA, the CDR3 is TGTGCCAGCAGCCACAACCCGAGGGCCTCCTACGAGCAGTACTTC.

The chain carries TRBV3-1 (or the pseudogene TRBV3-2) and TRBJ2-7; 12 nucleotides line up with TRBD1. The CDR3 is made up of 15 amino acids. V dropped 4 bases and J dropped 7; count of bases not matched to a gene: 8. The germline CDR1 and CDR2 sequences are LGHDT and YNNKEL (reference sequence). The CDR3 reads CASSPGTGGLIEQYF. The CDR3 coding sequence is TGTGCCAGCAGCCCGGGGACAGGGGGCTTAATTGAGCAGTACTTC.